The source of this T cell receptor (beta chain) is a study of blood T cell repertoires in COVID-19. Across the whole study: COVID-19 samples, acute and convalescent, were from the United States, Italy and Spain. T cells, B-cell-depleted T cells, or PBMCs supplied cDNA or gDNA.

This CDR3 contains 15 residues. Germline CDR1 SGDLS, CDR2 YYNGEE. V shed 2 bases, J shed 3 bases, and the junction held 4 bases outside the gene matches. Per the study methods: It was from reference gene primer amplification that nucleated cell counts were estimated. Produced via immunoSEQ multiplex PCR; TCRdb's table is partial and in-frame only. The V and J calls and the clone size are those of that table, but D and trimming were determined from the DNA. The sample holds nearly 50,000 clones, around 83% seen once. The sequenced sample consisted of peripheral blood. The TCR was taken from a man aged 40-49 years with active COVID-19. The chain uses TRBV9 and TRBJ2-1, with 8 bases fitting TRBD2. The CDR3 here is CASSVSGTGYNEQFF. CDR3 coding DNA: TGTGCCAGCAGCGTTAGCGGGACCGGCTACAATGAGCAGTTCTTC.